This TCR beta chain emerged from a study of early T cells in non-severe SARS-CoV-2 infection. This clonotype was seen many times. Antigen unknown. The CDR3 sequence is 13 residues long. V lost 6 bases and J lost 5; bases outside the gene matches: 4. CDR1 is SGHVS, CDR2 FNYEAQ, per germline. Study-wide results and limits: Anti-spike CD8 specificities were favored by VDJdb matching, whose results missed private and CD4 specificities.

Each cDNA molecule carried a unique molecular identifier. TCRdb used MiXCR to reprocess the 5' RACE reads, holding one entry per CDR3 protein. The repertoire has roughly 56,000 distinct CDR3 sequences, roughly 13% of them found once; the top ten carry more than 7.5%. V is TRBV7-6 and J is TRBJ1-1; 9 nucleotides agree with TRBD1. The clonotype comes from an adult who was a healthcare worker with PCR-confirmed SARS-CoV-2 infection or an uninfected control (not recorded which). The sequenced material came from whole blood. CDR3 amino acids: CASSTGGETEAFF. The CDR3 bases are TGTGCCAGCAGTACAGGGGGCGAGACTGAAGCTTTCTTT.